This passage covers 19 T cell receptor beta chains from one sample sequenced in a study of T cell clonality in common variable immunodeficiency. Data came from immunoSEQ multiplex PCR; TCRdb stores just in-frame clones and leaves some out. This sample has about 43,000 clones, each found more than once. Sequencing used peripheral blood mononuclear cells. The source is a person between 18 and 75 years old in good health.

This clone was counted ten times or more. With the read ending 3 residues before the CDR3 end, the germline J gene is used to fill in that end. The chain uses TRBV6-2 or TRBV6-3 and TRBJ2-1; TRBD1 matches 9 bases. This CDR3 is 16 amino acids long. CDR1 and CDR2 (germline): MNHEY, SVGEGT. V lost 2 bases, J lost 9 bases, and 11 bases stayed unmatched. The CDR3 DNA, read in part, is TGTGCCAGCAGTTACCCAACAGGGGGCGAGGGCAGTGAG. As protein: CASSYPTGGEGSE. The CDR3 in full is CASSYPTGGEGSEQFF.

This clone has only a few counts. The CDR3 goes on 3 residues after the read ends, and that part is filled in from the germline J gene. The chain uses TRBV10-2 and TRBJ2-7; 9 nucleotides agree with TRBD2. Looked up from germline, CDR1 is WSHSY and CDR2 is SAAADI. This CDR3 is built from 15 residues. V gave up 5 bases and J gave up 4 bases; unmatched junction bases: 9. The CDR3 DNA, read in part, is TGCGCCAGCAGTTTAACTAGCGGGCAAGCGTACGAG. Translating gives CASSLTSGQAYE. The CDR3 in full is CASSLTSGQAYEQYF.

Many counts were recorded for this clone. The CDR3 end is not reached by the read, which stops 3 residues before it; the germline J gene fills it in. V gene TRBV30 combines with J gene TRBJ1-2, with 10 nucleotides matching TRBD1. In germline, CDR1 is GTSNPN, CDR2 SVGIG (reference sequence). With 8 bases clipped from V and 0 bases from J, the junction kept 6 bases outside the gene matches. The CDR3 runs 14 residues. The CDR3 bases that were read are TGTGCCCGCGGACAGGGGGGTGCTAACTATGGC. This gives the protein CARGQGGANYG. The full CDR3 protein is CARGQGGANYGYTF. The whole variable domain, filled in from reference TRBV30 and TRBJ1-2, reads SQTIHQWPATLVQPVGSPLSLECTVEGTSNPNLYWYRQAAGRGLQLLFYSVGIGQISSEVPQNLSASRPQDRQFILSSKKLLLSDSGFYLCARGQGGANYGYTFGSGTRLTVV.

This clone was seen repeatedly, ten times or more. The CDR3 extends 3 residues past the end of the read, so its final part is completed from the germline J gene. The chain couples TRBV5-1 to TRBJ2-7, with 7 nucleotides matching TRBD2. The CDR3 covers 19 residues. J lost 0 bases, V lost 0 bases, and 15 bases had no gene match. CDR1 SGHRS and CDR2 YFSETQ come from the germline V gene. The sequenced CDR3 bases are TGCGCCAGCAGCTTGGGGGCACACAGCGGGATTGGGTCCTCCTACGAG. It specifies CASSLGAHSGIGSSYE. The full CDR3 reads CASSLGAHSGIGSSYEQYF.

This clone was seen repeatedly, ten times or more. The read ends 3 residues before the CDR3 terminus; that terminus is restored from the germline J gene. The rearrangement uses TRBV2 and TRBJ2-1, with 10 bases that match TRBD2. Unmatched junction bases numbered 9, after V lost 2 bases and J lost 5 bases. The CDR3 consists of 17 residues. Germline CDR1 SNHLY, CDR2 FYNNEI. CDR3 sequence reads: CASSEIGAGGPNNEQFF. Partial CDR3 DNA: TGTGCCAGCAGTGAAATCGGAGCGGGGGGGCCCAACAATGAG.

This clone was counted many times. The observed sequence ends 3 residues before the CDR3 terminus, with the missing tail filled in from the germline J gene. The chain employs TRBV12-3 or TRBV12-4 and TRBJ2-5; a weak D match, TRBD1 (6 bases). The V and J ends lost 6 bases and 3 bases respectively, with 11 bases between them. The CDR3 runs to 13 residues. The covered CDR3 bases are TGTGCCAGCAGGTCCAGGGGTAAAGAGACC. Translated: CASRSRGKET. The full CDR3 is CASRSRGKETQYF.

Only a few counts were recorded for this clone. The CDR3 goes on 3 residues after the read ends, and that part is filled in from the germline J gene. The chain employs TRBV11-2 and TRBJ1-4; 7 bases are a match to TRBD1. V shed 3 bases, J shed 7 bases, and the junction held 5 bases outside the gene matches. The V gene's germline CDR1 is SGHAT and CDR2 FQNNGV. This CDR3 spans 14 amino acids. CDR3 sequence: CASSFQTGREKLFF. The CDR3 DNA, read in part, is TGTGCCAGCAGCTTTCAGACAGGGCGTGAAAAA.

This clone was picked up many times. The CDR3 extends 3 residues past the end of the read, so its final part is completed from the germline J gene. V usage is TRBV19 and J usage is TRBJ2-7; 12 bases fit TRBD2. The CDR3 contains 16 residues. The germline gives CDR1 LNHDA, CDR2 SQIVND (reference sequence). The V segment lost 5 bases and the J segment 2 bases; nucleotides outside the gene matches: 7. The CDR3 sequence is CASSPQLAGGTYEQYF. The DNA read from the CDR3 is TGTGCCAGTAGTCCCCAGCTAGCGGGGGGGACCTACGAG.

Details on this clone: The CDR3 end falls 3 residues outside the read, so it is completed with the germline J gene. V is TRBV2 and J is TRBJ2-2; D possibly corresponds to TRBD2 (6 bases). Germline CDR1 reads SNHLY; CDR2 reads FYNNEI. This CDR3 has 14 residues. The chain's CDR3 is CASSTGLQHSPLFF. The sequenced CDR3 bases are TGTGCCAGCAGTACGGGACTGCAGCATTCACCG.

There are many counts of this clone. The CDR3 DNA, read in part, is TGCAGTGCTAGTTCTCGGCTAGCGGGACTAAAGCAAGAGACC. Protein product: CSASSRLAGLKQET. The full CDR3 reads CSASSRLAGLKQETQYF. V usage is TRBV20-1 and J usage is TRBJ2-5; TRBD2 matches at 9 bases. The sequenced fragment ends 3 residues before the CDR3 boundary, so the rest is inferred from the germline J gene. Germline assignment: CDR1 DFQATT and CDR2 SNEGSKA (reference sequence). Unmatched junction bases numbered 13, after V lost 3 bases and J lost 2 bases. The length of the CDR3 is 17 residues.

This clone has at least ten counts. The CDR3 goes on 3 residues after the read ends, and that part is filled in from the germline J gene. This chain uses TRBV6-1 with TRBJ2-1, with 9 bases matching TRBD1. From germline, CDR1 is MNHNS and CDR2 SASEGT. V shed 4 bases and J 9 bases; nucleotides not matched to a gene: 13. The CDR3 totals 16 residues. The covered CDR3 bases are TGTGCCAGCAGTGGATCCAGACAGGGGGGGTTGGGTGAG. This translates into CASSGSRQGGLGE. The CDR3 as a whole reads CASSGSRQGGLGEQFF.

This clone occurred many times. With the read ending 3 residues before the CDR3 end, the germline J gene is used to fill in that end. The chain is built from TRBV7-3 and TRBJ2-3, with TRBD1 as a possible D gene (6 bases). Trimming left V 1 base short and J 4 bases short, with 12 bases between. CDR3 length: 15 residues. The V gene's germline CDR1 is SGHTA and CDR2 FQGTGA. The DNA read from the CDR3 is TGTGCCAGCAGCTTAATACAGGGCCCCCCAGATACG. Translated, it gives CASSLIQGPPDT. Given in full, the CDR3 is CASSLIQGPPDTQYF.

In this sample, this clone turned up many times. The DNA ends 3 residues before the CDR3 does, and the rest of the CDR3 is filled in from the germline J gene. The chain carries TRBV5-5 and TRBJ2-2, with D possibly being TRBD1 (6 bases). The germline CDR1 and CDR2 sequences are SGHKS and YYEKEE (reference sequence). This CDR3 comprises 14 residues. V was pared by 5 bases and J by 1 base, with 9 bases between. This CDR3 is CASSWGQNTGELFF. The part of the CDR3 DNA that was read is TGTGCCAGCAGTTGGGGACAGAACACCGGGGAG.

This clone was found many times. The missing CDR3 end, 3 residues past where the read stops, is filled in from the germline J gene. This rearrangement joins TRBV30 to TRBJ1-1; maybe TRBD1 (6 bases). CDR3 length equals 13 residues. V was pared by 3 bases and J by 1 base, with 9 bases between. Germline CDR1 is GTSNPN and CDR2 is SVGIG (reference sequence). The CDR3 DNA, read in part, is TGTGCCTGGAGGGCACAGGGGAACACTGAA. This sequence encodes CAWRAQGNTE. The entire CDR3 sequence reads CAWRAQGNTEAFF.

This clone was found many times. With the read ending 3 residues before the CDR3 end, the germline J gene is used to fill in that end. The J gene is TRBJ2-5, the V gene TRBV4-1; 7 bases match TRBD1. Germline-derived CDR1 and CDR2 are MGHRA and YSYEKL. This CDR3 has 14 residues. Germline trimming cut 0 bases from V and 5 bases from J; bases unmatched to any gene: 3. This CDR3 is CASSQETGIETQYF. The DNA read from the CDR3 is TGCGCCAGCAGCCAAGAGACAGGGATCGAGACC.

This clone was seen at least ten times. The CDR3 extends 3 residues past the end of the read, so its final part is completed from the germline J gene. J is TRBJ2-3 and V is TRBV13; the match to TRBD2 covers 9 bases. The CDR3 has 14 residues. The V gene's germline CDR1 is PRHDT and CDR2 FYEKMQ (reference sequence). Trimming removed 6 bases from V and 3 bases from J; junction bases left unmatched: 4. Here the CDR3 reads CASRETSGTDTQYF. The sequenced CDR3 bases are TGTGCCAGCAGGGAGACTAGCGGAACAGATACG.

In its sample, this clone was seen many times. The read halts 3 residues ahead of the CDR3 end, with the missing end drawn from the germline J gene. The J gene is TRBJ2-3, the V gene TRBV5-4, with 12 positions matching TRBD2. The CDR3 extends over 16 amino acids. Germline V gene sequence: CDR1 SGHNT, CDR2 YYREEE (reference sequence). V trimming: 0 bases; J trimming: 6 bases; junction bases outside the gene matches: 5. CDR3 DNA, as far as it was read: TGTGCCAGCAGCTTGGCCTCGACTAGCGGGGGTGATACG. Its translation: CASSLASTSGGDT. The entire CDR3 reads CASSLASTSGGDTQYF.

This clone was detected ten times or more. The read ends 3 residues before the CDR3 terminus; that terminus is restored from the germline J gene. The rearrangement uses TRBV18 and TRBJ2-7; D perhaps matches TRBD2 (5 bases). CDR1 is KGHSH, CDR2 LQKENI, per germline. CDR3 length: 13 amino acids. Trimming pared 2 bases from V and 5 bases from J, leaving 10 bases between. The CDR3 is CASSPSRGHEQYF. The CDR3 bases that were read are TGTGCCAGCTCACCAAGTCGAGGGCACGAG.

This clone was found many times. Sequencing ends 3 residues short of the CDR3 end; the germline J gene provides the rest. The chain uses TRBV5-6 and TRBJ2-2; D ambiguous. Germline V gives CDR1 SGHDT, CDR2 YYEEEE. V lost 2 bases and J 7 bases, leaving 9 bases between the germline ends. CDR3 size: 13 residues. Here the CDR3 reads CASSFPNGGELFF. The part of the CDR3 DNA that was read is TGTGCCAGCAGCTTTCCTAACGGCGGGGAG.